The clone carrying this T cell receptor beta chain was detected once. Participants were aged about 18 to 90 years from 20 to 30 US areas. Cohorts were based on clinical histories the participants reported. The data belong to a study of blood T cell repertoires in COVID-19. Overall study: Whether acute or convalescent, the COVID-19 samples came from the United States, Italy and Spain.

V gave up 8 bases and J gave up 9 bases; unmatched junction bases: 20. The germline CDR1 and CDR2 sequences are MDHEN and SYDVKM. CDR3 length equals 17 residues. Authors' processing steps: Amplified reference gene primers provided the basis for estimating nucleated cell counts. The data were produced by immunoSEQ multiplex PCR, yet TCRdb's version contains in-frame clones alone and is incomplete. Clone size and the V and J calls come from that table; the DNA yielded D and trimming. The sample lists 350,000 or so clones, 65% to 90% occurring once. Source material: PBMCs or T cells enriched from blood (not recorded which). This receptor was identified in a woman aged 35 to 49 with acute COVID-19. The chain combines TRBV28 with TRBJ2-1; 9 bases fit TRBD2. This CDR3 is CASSTPMRGLAVGEQFF. CDR3 nucleotides: TGTGCCAGCTCGACACCCATGAGGGGACTAGCAGTGGGTGAGCAGTTCTTC.